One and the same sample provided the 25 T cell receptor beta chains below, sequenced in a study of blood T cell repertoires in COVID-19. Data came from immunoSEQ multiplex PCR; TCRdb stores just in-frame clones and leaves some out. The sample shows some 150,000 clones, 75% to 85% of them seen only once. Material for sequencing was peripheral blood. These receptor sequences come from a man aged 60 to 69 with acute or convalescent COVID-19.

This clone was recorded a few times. The DNA of the CDR3 is TGCAGCGTTGCGGCTTCAAACAGGGCTCAATTTTTT. This translates into CSVAASNRAQFF. The V call is TRBV29-1, the J call TRBJ1-4, with D maybe TRBD1 (6 bases). Between the trimmed V and J ends, which lost 4 bases and 17 bases, there was a span of 20 bases. This CDR3 region has 12 residues. From germline, CDR1 is SQVTM and CDR2 ANQGSEA. Drawing the rest from reference TRBV29-1 and TRBJ1-4, the complete variable domain is SAVISQKPSRDICQRGTSLTIQCQVDSQVTMMFWYRQQPGQSLTLIATANQGSEATYESGFVIDKFPISRPNLTFSTLTVSNMSPEDSSIYLCSVAASNRAQFFGSGTQLSVL.

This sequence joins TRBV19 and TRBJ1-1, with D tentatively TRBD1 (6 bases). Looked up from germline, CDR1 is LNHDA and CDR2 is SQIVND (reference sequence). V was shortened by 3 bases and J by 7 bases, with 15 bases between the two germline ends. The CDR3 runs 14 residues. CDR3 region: CASSMSLTGLEAFF. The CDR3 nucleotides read TGTGCCAGTAGTATGAGTCTAACAGGGCTTGAAGCTTTCTTT. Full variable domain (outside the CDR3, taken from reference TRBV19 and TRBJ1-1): DGGITQSPKYLFRKEGQNVTLSCEQNLNHDAMYWYRQDPGQGLRLIYYSQIVNDFQKGDIAEGYSVSREKKESFPLTVTSAQKNPTAFYLCASSMSLTGLEAFFGQGTRLTVV.

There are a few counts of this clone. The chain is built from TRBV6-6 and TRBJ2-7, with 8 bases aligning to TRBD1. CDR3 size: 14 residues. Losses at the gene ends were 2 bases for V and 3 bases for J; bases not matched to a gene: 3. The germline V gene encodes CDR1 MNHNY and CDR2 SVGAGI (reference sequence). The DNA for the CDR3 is TGTGCCAGCAGTTACAGGGACAGGATCTACGAGCAGTACTTC. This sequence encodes CASSYRDRIYEQYF.

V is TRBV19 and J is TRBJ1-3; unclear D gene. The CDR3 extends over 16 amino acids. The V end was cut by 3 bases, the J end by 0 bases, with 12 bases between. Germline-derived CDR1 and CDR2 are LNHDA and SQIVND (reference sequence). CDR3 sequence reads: CASSIRRAVSGNTIYF. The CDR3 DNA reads TGTGCCAGTAGTATCCGGAGAGCGGTCTCTGGAAACACCATATATTTT.

The CDR3, as DNA: TGTGCCAGCAGCTTGGCAGGCGCCTATGGCTACACCTTC. Amino acids: CASSLAGAYGYTF. The rearrangement uses TRBV7-9 and TRBJ1-2; no clear D gene. V was cut by 3 bases and J by 4 bases, with 9 bases left in between. Germline V CDR1 and CDR2: SEHNR, FQNEAQ (reference sequence). The CDR3 runs 13 residues.

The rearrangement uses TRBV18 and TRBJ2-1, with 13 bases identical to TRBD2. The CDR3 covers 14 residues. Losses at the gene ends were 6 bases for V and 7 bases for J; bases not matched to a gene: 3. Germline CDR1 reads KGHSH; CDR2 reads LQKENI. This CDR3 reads CASSEGLAGNEQFF. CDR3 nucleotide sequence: TGTGCCAGCTCCGAGGGACTAGCGGGGAATGAGCAGTTCTTC. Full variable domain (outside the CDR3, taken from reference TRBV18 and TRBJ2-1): NAGVMQNPRHLVRRRGQEARLRCSPMKGHSHVYWYRQLPEEGLKFMVYLQKENIIDESGMPKERFSAEFPKEGPSILRIQQVVRGDSAAYFCASSEGLAGNEQFFGPGTRLTVL.

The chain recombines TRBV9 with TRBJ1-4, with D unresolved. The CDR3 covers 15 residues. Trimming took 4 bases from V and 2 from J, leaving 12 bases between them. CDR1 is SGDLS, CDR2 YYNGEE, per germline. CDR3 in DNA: TGTGCCAGCAGCCCCCAAGCGAGCACTAATGAAAAACTGTTTTTT. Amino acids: CASSPQASTNEKLFF.

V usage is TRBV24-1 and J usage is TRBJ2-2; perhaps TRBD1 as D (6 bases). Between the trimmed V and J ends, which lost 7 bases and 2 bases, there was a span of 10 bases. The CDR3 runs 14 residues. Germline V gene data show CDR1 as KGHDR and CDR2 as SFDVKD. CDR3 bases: TGTGCCACCAGGACAGGCTCCAACACCGGGGAGCTGTTTTTT. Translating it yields CATRTGSNTGELFF.

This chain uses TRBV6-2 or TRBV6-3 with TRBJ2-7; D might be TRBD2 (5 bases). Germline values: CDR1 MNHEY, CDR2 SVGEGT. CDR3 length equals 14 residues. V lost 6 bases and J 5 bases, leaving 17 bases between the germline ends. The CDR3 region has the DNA TGTGCCAGCAGCCCTACTAGGGTTTACCACGAGCAGTACTTC. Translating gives CASSPTRVYHEQYF.

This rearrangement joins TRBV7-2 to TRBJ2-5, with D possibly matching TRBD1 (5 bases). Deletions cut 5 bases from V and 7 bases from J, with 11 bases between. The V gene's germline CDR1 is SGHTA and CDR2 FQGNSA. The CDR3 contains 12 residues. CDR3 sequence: CASSRSQGTQYF. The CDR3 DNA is TGTGCCAGCAGCCGCTCCCAGGGGACCCAGTACTTC.

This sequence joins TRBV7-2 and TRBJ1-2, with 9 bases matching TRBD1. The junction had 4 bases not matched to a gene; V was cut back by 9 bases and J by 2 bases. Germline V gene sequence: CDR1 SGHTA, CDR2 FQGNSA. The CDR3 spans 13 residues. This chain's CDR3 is CASGDRANYGYTF. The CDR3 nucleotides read TGTGCCAGTGGGGACAGGGCAAACTATGGCTACACCTTC.

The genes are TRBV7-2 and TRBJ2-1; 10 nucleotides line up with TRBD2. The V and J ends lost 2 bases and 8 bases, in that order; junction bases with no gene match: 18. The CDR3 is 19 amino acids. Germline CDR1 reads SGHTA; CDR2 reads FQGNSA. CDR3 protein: CASSLYSGILAGVGDEQFF. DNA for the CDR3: TGTGCCAGCAGCTTATACTCAGGGATTCTAGCGGGAGTGGGGGATGAGCAGTTCTTC.

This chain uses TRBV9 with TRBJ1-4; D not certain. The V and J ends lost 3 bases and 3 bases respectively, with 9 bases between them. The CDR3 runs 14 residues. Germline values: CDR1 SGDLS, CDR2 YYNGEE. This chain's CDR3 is CASSAGDANEKLFF. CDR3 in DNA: TGTGCCAGCAGCGCCGGGGATGCTAATGAAAAACTGTTTTTT.

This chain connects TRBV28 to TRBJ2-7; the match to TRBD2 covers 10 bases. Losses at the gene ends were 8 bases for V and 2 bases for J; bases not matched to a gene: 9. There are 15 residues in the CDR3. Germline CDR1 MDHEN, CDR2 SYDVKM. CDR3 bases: TGTGCCAGCTACCCCGGGACTAGCGTCCCCTACGAGCAGTACTTC. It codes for CASYPGTSVPYEQYF.

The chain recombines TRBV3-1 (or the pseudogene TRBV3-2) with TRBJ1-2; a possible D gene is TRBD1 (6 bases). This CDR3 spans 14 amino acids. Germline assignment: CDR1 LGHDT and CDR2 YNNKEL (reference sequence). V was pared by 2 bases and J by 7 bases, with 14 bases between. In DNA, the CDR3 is TGTGCCAGCAGCCAACCCGACAGGAGAATTGGCTACACCTTC. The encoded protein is CASSQPDRRIGYTF.

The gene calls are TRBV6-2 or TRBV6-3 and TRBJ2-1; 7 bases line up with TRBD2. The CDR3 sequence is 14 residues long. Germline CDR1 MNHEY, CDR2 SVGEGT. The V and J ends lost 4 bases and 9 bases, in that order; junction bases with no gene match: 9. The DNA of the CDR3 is TGTGCCAGCAGTTCCGCGGGAGCGGGGATTGAGCAGTTCTTC. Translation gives CASSSAGAGIEQFF.

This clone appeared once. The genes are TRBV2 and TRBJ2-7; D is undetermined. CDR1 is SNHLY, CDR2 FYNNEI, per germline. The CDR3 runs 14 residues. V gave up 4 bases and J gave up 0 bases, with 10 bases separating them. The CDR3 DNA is TGTGCCAGCAGTGTCCCTAGTAGCTCCTACGAGCAGTACTTC. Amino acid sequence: CASSVPSSSYEQYF.

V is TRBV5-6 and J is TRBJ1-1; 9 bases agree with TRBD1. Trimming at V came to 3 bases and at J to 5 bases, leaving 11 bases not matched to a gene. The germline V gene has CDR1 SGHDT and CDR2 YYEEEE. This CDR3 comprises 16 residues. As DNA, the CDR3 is TGTGCCAGCAGCTGGAAAGGGACAGGGCGGGAGACTGAAGCTTTCTTT. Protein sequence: CASSWKGTGRETEAFF.

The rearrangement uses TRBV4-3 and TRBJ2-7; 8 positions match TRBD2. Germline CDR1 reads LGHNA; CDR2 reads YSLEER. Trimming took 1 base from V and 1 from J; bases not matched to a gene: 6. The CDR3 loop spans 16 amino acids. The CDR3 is CASSQGLRGESYEQYF. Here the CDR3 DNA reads TGCGCCAGCAGCCAAGGCTTGCGGGGGGAGTCCTACGAGCAGTACTTC.

DNA for the CDR3: TGTGCCAGTCGGGACGGGAGGGCCGAGACAGATACGCAGTATTTT. Translation gives CASRDGRAETDTQYF. The V and J genes are TRBV19 and TRBJ2-3; 8 bases are shared with TRBD2. Germline lookup yields CDR1 LNHDA and CDR2 SQIVND (reference sequence). Losses at the gene ends were 8 bases for V and 3 bases for J; bases not matched to a gene: 10. This CDR3 region has 15 residues.

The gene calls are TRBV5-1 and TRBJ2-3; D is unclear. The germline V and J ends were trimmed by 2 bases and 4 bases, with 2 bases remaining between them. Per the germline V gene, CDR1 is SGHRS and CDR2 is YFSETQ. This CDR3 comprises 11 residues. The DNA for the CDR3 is TGCGCCAGCAGCTTCGCAGATACGCAGTATTTT. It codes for CASSFADTQYF.

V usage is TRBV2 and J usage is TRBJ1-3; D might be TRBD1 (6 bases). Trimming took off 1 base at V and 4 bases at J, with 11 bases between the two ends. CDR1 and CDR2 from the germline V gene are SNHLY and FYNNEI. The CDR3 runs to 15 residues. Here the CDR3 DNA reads TGTGCCAGCAGTGAAGATGGGGGCCGAGGAAACACCATATATTTT. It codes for CASSEDGGRGNTIYF.

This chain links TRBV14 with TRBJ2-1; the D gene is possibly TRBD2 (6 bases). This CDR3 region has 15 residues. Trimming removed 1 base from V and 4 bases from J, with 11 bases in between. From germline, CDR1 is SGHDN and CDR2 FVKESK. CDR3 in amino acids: CASSQAGVAYNEQFF. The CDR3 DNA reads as TGTGCCAGCAGCCAAGCGGGGGTGGCATACAATGAGCAGTTCTTC.

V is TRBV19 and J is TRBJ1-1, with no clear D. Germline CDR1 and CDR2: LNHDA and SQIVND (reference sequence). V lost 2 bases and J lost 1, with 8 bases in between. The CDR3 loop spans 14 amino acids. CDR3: CASSITVPNTEAFF. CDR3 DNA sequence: TGTGCCAGTAGTATAACGGTACCGAACACTGAAGCTTTCTTT.

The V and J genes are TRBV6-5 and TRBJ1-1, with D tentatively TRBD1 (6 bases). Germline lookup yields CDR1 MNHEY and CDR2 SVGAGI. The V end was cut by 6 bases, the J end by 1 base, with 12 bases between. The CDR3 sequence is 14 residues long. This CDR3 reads CASSLQGANTEAFF. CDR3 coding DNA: TGTGCCAGCAGCCTACAGGGTGCGAACACTGAAGCTTTCTTT.